The clone carrying this T cell receptor (beta chain) has a count of ten or more. Its target is not known. The germline CDR1 and CDR2 sequences are MDHEN and SYDVKM. Trimming took 7 bases from V and 0 from J, leaving 16 bases between them. CDR3 length equals 15 residues. Exclusion followed for patients with uncontrolled infection, other autoimmune disease, pregnancy or lactation. Fresh peripheral blood, around 9.3 ml of it, supplied the PBMCs. Researchers took RNA transcripts and amplified the TCR beta CDR3 regions from them. Primed by the HTBI set, a first-round RT-PCR was run on the TCR CDR3. Via MiXCR, TCRdb re-called the multiplex PCR reads, giving one row per CDR3 protein. The repertoire consists of fewer than 850,000 distinct CDR3 sequences, with roughly 17% occurring once and the leading ten covering around a sixth. The entry originates in a study of T cells in Graves' hyperthyroidism and ophthalmopathy. The wider study: At initial diagnosis, before any treatment had begun, peripheral blood was obtained. General study points: Most thyroid clonotypes expanded above 0.001 appeared in blood too.

The source material was blood. This clonotype was obtained from a man aged 45-65 years with Graves' hyperthyroidism. The chain couples TRBV28 to TRBJ2-7, with D perhaps assigned TRBD1 or TRBD2 (5 bases each). For the CDR3, the DNA is TGTGCCAGCACCAACAGACAGCGGAGCTCCTACGAGCAGTACTTC. Translation gives CASTNRQRSSYEQYF.